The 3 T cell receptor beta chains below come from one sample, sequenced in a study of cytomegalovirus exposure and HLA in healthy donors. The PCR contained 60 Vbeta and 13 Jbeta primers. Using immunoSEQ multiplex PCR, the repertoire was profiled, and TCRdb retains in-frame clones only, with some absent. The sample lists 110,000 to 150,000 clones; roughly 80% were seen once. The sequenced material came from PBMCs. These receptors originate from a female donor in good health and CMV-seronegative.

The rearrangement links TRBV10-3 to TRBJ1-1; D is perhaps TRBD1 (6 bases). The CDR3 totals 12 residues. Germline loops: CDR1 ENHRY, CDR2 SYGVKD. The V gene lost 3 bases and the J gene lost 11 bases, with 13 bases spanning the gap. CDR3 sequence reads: CAISDTGTEAFF. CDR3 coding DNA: TGTGCCATCAGTGATACAGGGACGGAGGCTTTCTTT.

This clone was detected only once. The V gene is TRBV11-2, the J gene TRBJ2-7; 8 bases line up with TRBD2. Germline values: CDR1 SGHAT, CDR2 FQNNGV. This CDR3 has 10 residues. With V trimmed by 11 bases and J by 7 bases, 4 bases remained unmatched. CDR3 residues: CALAGREQYF. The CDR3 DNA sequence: TGTGCCCTAGCGGGCAGGGAGCAGTACTTC. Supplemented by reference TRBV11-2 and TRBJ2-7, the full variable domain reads EAGVAQSPRYKIIEKRQSVAFWCNPISGHATLYWYQQILGQGPKLLIQFQNNGVVDDSQLPKDRFSAERLKGVDSTLKIQPAKLEDSAVYLCALAGREQYFGPGTRLTVT.

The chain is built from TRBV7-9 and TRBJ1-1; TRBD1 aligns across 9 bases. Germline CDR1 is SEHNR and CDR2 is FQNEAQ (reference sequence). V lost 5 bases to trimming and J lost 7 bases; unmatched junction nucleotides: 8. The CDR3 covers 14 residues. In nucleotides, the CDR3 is TGTGCCAGCAGCACACAGGGGGCTAGTCGTGAAGCTTTCTTT. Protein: CASSTQGASREAFF. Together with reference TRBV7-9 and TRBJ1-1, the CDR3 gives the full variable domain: DTGVSQNPRHKITKRGQNVTFRCDPISEHNRLYWYRQTLGQGPEFLTYFQNEAQLEKSRLLSDRFSAERPKGSFSTLEIQRTEQGDSAMYLCASSTQGASREAFFGQGTRLTVV.